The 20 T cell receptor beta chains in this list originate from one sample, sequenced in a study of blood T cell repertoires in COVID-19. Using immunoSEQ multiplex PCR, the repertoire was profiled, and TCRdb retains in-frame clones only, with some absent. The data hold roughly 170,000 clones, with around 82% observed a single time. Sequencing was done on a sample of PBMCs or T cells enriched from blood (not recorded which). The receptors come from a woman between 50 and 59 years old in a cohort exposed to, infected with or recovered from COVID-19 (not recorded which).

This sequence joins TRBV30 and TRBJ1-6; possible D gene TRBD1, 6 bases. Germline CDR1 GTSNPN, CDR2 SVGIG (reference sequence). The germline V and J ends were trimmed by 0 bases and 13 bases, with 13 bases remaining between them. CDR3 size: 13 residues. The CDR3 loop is CAWSVQGPPPLHF. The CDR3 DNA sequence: TGTGCCTGGAGTGTACAGGGCCCCCCGCCCCTCCACTTT.

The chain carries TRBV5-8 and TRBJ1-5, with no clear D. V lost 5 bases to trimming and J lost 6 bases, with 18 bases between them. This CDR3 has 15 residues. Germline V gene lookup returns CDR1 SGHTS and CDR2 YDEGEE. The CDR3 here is CASSRARDGVQPQHF. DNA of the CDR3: TGTGCCAGCAGTCGAGCTAGAGACGGGGTTCAGCCCCAGCATTTT. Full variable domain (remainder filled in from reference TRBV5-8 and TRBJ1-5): EAGVTQSPTHLIKTRGQQATLRCSPISGHTSVYWYQQALGLGLQFLLWYDEGEERNRGNFPPRFSGRQFPNYSSELNVNALELEDSALYLCASSRARDGVQPQHFGDGTRLSIL.

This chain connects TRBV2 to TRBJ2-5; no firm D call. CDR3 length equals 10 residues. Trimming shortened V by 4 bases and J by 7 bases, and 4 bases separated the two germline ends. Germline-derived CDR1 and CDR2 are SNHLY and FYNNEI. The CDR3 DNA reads TGTGCCAGCAGTGTTCTGACCCAGTACTTC. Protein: CASSVLTQYF.

The CDR3 DNA reads TGCAGTGCTAGTTCGGGTTTGAACACTGAAGCTTTCTTT. It yields the protein CSASSGLNTEAFF. V is TRBV20-1 and J is TRBJ1-1, with D uncertain. Trimming took off 3 bases at V and 0 bases at J, with 8 bases between the two ends. The CDR3 is 13 amino acids. Germline V CDR1 and CDR2: DFQATT, SNEGSKA (reference sequence).

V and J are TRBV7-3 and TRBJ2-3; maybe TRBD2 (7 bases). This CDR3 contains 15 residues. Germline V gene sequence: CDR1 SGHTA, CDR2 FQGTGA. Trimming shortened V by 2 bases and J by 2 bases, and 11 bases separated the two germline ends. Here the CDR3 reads CASSLDGGLTDTQYF. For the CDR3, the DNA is TGTGCCAGCAGCTTAGACGGGGGGCTCACAGATACGCAGTATTTT.

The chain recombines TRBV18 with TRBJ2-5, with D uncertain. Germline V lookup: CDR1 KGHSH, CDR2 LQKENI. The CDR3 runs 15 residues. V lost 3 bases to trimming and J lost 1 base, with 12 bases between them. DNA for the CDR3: TGTGCCAGCTCACCCCGACAAGGCCCCCAAGAGACCCAGTACTTC. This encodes CASSPRQGPQETQYF.

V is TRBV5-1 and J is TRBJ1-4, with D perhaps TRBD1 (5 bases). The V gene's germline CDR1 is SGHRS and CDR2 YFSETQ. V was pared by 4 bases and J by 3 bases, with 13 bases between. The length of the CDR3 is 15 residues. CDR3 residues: CASSPVQGSNEKLFF. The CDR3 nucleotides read TGCGCCAGCAGCCCCGTCCAGGGATCTAATGAAAAACTGTTTTTT.

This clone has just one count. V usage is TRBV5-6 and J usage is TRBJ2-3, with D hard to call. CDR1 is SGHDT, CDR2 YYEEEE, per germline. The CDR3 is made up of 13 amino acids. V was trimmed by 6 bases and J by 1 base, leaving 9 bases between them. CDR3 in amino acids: CASNPTRTDTQYF. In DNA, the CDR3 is TGTGCCAGCAACCCGACTCGCACAGATACGCAGTATTTT.

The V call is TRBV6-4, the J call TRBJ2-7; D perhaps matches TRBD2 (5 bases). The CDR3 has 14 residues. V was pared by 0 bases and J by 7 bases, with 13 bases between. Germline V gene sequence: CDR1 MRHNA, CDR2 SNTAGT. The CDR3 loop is CASSDSKTPGEQYF. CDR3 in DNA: TGTGCCAGCAGTGACTCGAAGACACCGGGGGAGCAGTACTTC.

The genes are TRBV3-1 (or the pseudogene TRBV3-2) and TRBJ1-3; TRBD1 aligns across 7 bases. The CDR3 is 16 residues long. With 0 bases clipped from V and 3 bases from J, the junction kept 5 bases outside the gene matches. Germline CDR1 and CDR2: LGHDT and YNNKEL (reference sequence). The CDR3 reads CASSQENRGFGNTIYF. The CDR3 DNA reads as TGTGCCAGCAGCCAAGAGAACAGGGGCTTTGGAAACACCATATATTTT.

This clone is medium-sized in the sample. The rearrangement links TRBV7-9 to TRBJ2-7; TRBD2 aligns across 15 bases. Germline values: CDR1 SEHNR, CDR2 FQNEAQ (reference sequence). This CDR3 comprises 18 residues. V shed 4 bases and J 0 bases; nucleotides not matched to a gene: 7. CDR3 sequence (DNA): TGTGCCAGCAGCTCTAGGACTAGCGGGAGGGAAAGCTCCTACGAGCAGTACTTC. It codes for CASSSRTSGRESSYEQYF.

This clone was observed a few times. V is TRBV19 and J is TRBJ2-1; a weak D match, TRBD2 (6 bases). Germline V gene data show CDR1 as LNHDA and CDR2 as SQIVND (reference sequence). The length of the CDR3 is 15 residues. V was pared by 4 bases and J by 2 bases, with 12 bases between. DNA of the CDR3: TGTGCCAGTAGTACTCAACTAGCAACCTACAATGAGCAGTTCTTC. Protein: CASSTQLATYNEQFF.

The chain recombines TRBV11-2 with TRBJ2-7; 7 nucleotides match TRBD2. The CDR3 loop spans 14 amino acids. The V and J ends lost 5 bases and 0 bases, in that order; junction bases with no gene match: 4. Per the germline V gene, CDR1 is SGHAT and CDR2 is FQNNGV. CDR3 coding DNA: TGTGCCAGCAGCAGACCTAGCGGCTCCTACGAGCAGTACTTC. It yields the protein CASSRPSGSYEQYF.

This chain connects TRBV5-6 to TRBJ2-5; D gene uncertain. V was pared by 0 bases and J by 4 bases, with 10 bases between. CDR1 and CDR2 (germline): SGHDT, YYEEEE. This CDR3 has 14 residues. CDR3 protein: CASSLGLTGETQYF. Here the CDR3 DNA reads TGTGCCAGCAGCTTGGGACTTACCGGAGAGACCCAGTACTTC.

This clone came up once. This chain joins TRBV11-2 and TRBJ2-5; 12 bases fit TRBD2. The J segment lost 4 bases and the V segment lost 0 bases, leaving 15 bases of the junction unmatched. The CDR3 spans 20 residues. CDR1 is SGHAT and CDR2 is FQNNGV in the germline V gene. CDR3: CASSLDVAGLAGYSGETQYF. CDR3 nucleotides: TGTGCCAGCAGCTTAGATGTGGCGGGACTAGCGGGTTATTCGGGAGAGACCCAGTACTTC.

In nucleotides, the CDR3 is TGTGCCAGCAGCAAGCTGGTGGAGGGGCGGGAGCAGTACTTC. Its protein product is CASSKLVEGREQYF. The chain combines TRBV21-1 with TRBJ2-7; TRBD2 is the table's D call, not checked against the DNA. TRBV21-1 is reported as a pseudogene. This CDR3 region has 14 residues.

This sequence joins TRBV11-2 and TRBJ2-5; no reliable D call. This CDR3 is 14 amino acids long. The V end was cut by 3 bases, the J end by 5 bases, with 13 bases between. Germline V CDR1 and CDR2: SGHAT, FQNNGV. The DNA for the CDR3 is TGTGCCAGCAGCTTCAATCCGGTCGGTGAGACCCAGTACTTC. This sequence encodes CASSFNPVGETQYF.

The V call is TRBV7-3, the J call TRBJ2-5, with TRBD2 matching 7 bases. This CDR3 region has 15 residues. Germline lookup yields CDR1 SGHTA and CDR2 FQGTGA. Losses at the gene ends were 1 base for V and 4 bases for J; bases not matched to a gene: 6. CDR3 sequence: CASSLRRERGETQYF. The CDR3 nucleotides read TGTGCCAGCAGCTTAAGGCGGGAGCGGGGAGAGACCCAGTACTTC.

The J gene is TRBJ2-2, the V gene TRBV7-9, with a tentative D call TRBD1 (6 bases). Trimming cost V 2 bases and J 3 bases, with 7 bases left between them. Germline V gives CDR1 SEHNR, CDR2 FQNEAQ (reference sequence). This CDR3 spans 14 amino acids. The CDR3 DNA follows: TGTGCCAGCAGCTTAAGGACAGACACCGGGGAGCTGTTTTTT. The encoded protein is CASSLRTDTGELFF.

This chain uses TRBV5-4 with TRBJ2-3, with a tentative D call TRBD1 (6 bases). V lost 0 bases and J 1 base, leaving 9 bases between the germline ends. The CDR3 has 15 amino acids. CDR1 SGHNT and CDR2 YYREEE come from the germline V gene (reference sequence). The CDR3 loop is CASSLGPGGTDTQYF. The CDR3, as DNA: TGTGCCAGCAGCTTGGGTCCAGGGGGCACAGATACGCAGTATTTT.